One and the same sample provided the 4 T cell receptor beta chains below, sequenced in a study of beta chain features in type 1 diabetes. The sequenced template was cDNA made from the entire isolated RNA. TCRdb's copy holds only in-frame clones and misses some; the assay was immunoSEQ multiplex PCR. Of 150,000 to 190,000 clones listed, 8.1% were seen once; the top ten hold nearly 0.65%. The sequencing input was central memory CD4+ T cells from blood. These receptors were taken from a man aged 18 to 29 in good health.

This clone has just a few counts. V and J are TRBV5-5 and TRBJ1-2; maybe TRBD1 (5 bases). The CDR3 consists of 13 residues. Trimming took off 2 bases at V and 8 bases at J, with 13 bases between the two ends. Germline assignment: CDR1 SGHKS and CDR2 YYEKEE (reference sequence). This chain's CDR3 is CASSFQGLGGYTF. The DNA for the CDR3 is TGTGCCAGCAGCTTTCAGGGATTAGGAGGCTACACCTTC.

The chain is built from TRBV20-1 and TRBJ1-1; the D is unclear. The germline V gene has CDR1 DFQATT and CDR2 SNEGSKA (reference sequence). V dropped 5 bases and J dropped 1 base, with 5 bases sitting between them. The CDR3 totals 11 residues. The CDR3 DNA is TGCAGTGCTGGCCCGAACACTGAAGCTTTCTTT. Translation gives CSAGPNTEAFF.

This clone has a handful of counts. The rearrangement links TRBV11-1 to TRBJ2-1, with a tentative D call TRBD1 (5 bases). Deletions cut 11 bases from V and 7 bases from J, with 12 bases between. The CDR3 sequence is 11 residues long. Germline-derived CDR1 and CDR2 are SGHAT and FQDESV (reference sequence). The CDR3 spells CASRQLNEQFF. CDR3 sequence (DNA): TGTGCCTCCCGACAGTTAAATGAGCAGTTCTTC. Using reference TRBV11-1 and TRBJ2-1 for the parts outside the CDR3, the full variable domain is EAEVAQSPRYKITEKSQAVAFWCDPISGHATLYWYRQILGQGPELLVQFQDESVVDDSQLPKDRFSAERLKGVDSTLKIQPAELGDSAMYLCASRQLNEQFFGPGTRLTVL.

The chain combines TRBV5-1 with TRBJ2-2; 11 bases match TRBD2. J lost 1 base, V lost 4 bases, and 6 bases had no gene match. This CDR3 spans 17 amino acids. Germline assignment: CDR1 SGHRS and CDR2 YFSETQ. CDR3 sequence: CASSKGLAEQNTGELFF. Written as DNA, the CDR3 is TGCGCCAGCAGCAAGGGACTAGCGGAGCAGAACACCGGGGAGCTGTTTTTT.